Listed here is a single TCR beta chain. After removal of 3 bases from V and 4 bases from J, the junction contained 21 bases not matched to a gene. The CDR3 sequence is 18 residues long. Germline loops: CDR1 GTSNPN, CDR2 SVGIG (reference sequence). The data were taken from a study of blood T cell repertoires in COVID-19. Across the whole study: The United States, Italy and Spain provided the acute and convalescent COVID-19 samples.

Those who participated ranged in age from about 18 to 89 years and resided in about two dozen US areas. Membership in each cohort depended on participant-reported clinical history. Donors in Cohort 3 counted as recovered after two negative PCRs, clearance, or symptom resolution. The method was immunoSEQ multiplex PCR; TCRdb's version includes in-frame clones alone and lacks a portion of them. The sample shows around 290,000 clones, approximately 91% of them seen only once. The source material was PBMCs or T cells enriched from blood (not recorded which). This TCR came from a woman aged 25 to 45 who had recovered from COVID-19. This chain joins TRBV30 and TRBJ2-7; the match to TRBD1 covers 7 bases. The CDR3 nucleotides read TGTGCCTGGAGCAAGAGACAGGGAAGGACTGTGGGGGCTTACGAGCAGTACTTC. Translation gives CAWSKRQGRTVGAYEQYF.